What follows are 30 T cell receptor beta chains derived from one specimen sequenced in a study of T cells in women clearing cervical HPV infection. Here immunoSEQ multiplex PCR was the method, and the copy in TCRdb shows in-frame clones only, minus some. The sample table sets out tens of thousands of clones. The sequenced sample was blood buffy coat. All receptors derive from a woman between 18 and 69 years old with a cervical HPV16 infection that either progressed to CIN3+ or cleared (not recorded which).

Partial CDR3 DNA: TGTGCCAGCGGAGGGGGCCAAAGTGGC. Translation: CASGGGQSG. The whole CDR3 region reads CASGGGQSGYTF. The V gene is TRBV6-4, the J gene TRBJ1-2; 7 bases line up with TRBD1. The read ends 3 residues early relative to the CDR3; the germline J gene fills the gap. Unmatched junction bases numbered 7, after V lost 8 bases and J lost 7 bases. Germline assignment: CDR1 MRHNA and CDR2 SNTAGT. There are 12 residues in the CDR3.

Turning to this clone: The sequence runs out 3 residues before the end of the CDR3; the remainder is reconstructed from the germline J gene. The chain employs TRBV5-1 and TRBJ1-2; tentatively, D is TRBD1 (5 bases). CDR1 and CDR2 (germline): SGHRS, YFSETQ. This CDR3 is 14 amino acids long. V was cut by 5 bases and J by 2 bases, with 13 bases left in between. The CDR3 reads CASSQQTENYGYTF. Partial CDR3 DNA: TGCGCCAGCAGTCAACAGACAGAAAACTATGGC.

On this clone: Germline is not matched at one junction end, which may reflect a read error. The read is 3 residues too short to cover the CDR3 end, so that end is filled in from the germline J gene. At the DNA level, this CDR3 is encoded by other sequences in the same sample as well. The rearrangement joins TRBV6-2 or TRBV6-3 to TRBJ1-3; D unresolved. The CDR3 contains 13 residues. CDR1 is MNHEY, CDR2 SVGEGT, per germline. The CDR3 bases that were read are TGTGCCAGCAGCGATGACCCGGGGAACACA. Translation: CASSDDPGNT. The full CDR3 reads CASSDDPGNTIYF.

Notes on this clone: Coverage ceases 3 residues before the CDR3 finishes, and the germline J gene fills in the end. The chain carries TRBV7-9 and TRBJ1-2; no clear D gene. This CDR3 has 14 residues. Germline V gene sequence: CDR1 SEHNR, CDR2 FQNEAQ (reference sequence). CDR3 loop: CASSQAGYTDTYTF. The CDR3 bases that were read are TGTGCCAGCAGCCAAGCGGGATACACAGATACC.

Turning to this clone: Read coverage stops 3 residues before the CDR3 terminus; the germline J gene supplies the remainder. Within the sample, other DNA sequences also encode this same CDR3. The chain has TRBV29-1 and TRBJ1-3; D gene uncertain. The CDR3 has 14 amino acids. The V and J ends lost 2 bases and 4 bases respectively, with 12 bases between them. CDR1 is SQVTM, CDR2 ANQGSEA, per germline. The chain's CDR3 is CSVEIPIGGNTIYF. CDR3 DNA, as far as it was read: TGCAGCGTTGAAATCCCCATAGGGGGAAACACC.

About this clone itself: The read ends 3 residues before the CDR3 terminus; that terminus is restored from the germline J gene. The chain couples TRBV19 to TRBJ2-4, with TRBD1 matching 9 bases. The V gene's germline CDR1 is LNHDA and CDR2 SQIVND (reference sequence). This CDR3 region has 13 residues. The CDR3 here is CASRTGTGYGQYF. The CDR3 bases that were read are TGTGCCAGTAGGACCGGGACAGGGTATGGT. The full variable domain, in which reference TRBV19 and TRBJ2-4 provide the parts outside the CDR3, is DGGITQSPKYLFRKEGQNVTLSCEQNLNHDAMYWYRQDPGQGLRLIYYSQIVNDFQKGDIAEGYSVSREKKESFPLTVTSAQKNPTAFYLCASRTGTGYGQYFGAGTRLSVL.

The CDR3 sequence: CASSLLGALEAFF. Partial CDR3 DNA: TGTGCCAGCAGCTTGCTGGGGGCCCTTGAA. V gene TRBV5-5 combines with J gene TRBJ1-1, with a tentative D call TRBD1 (6 bases). Coverage ceases 3 residues before the CDR3 finishes, and the germline J gene fills in the end. The germline CDR1 and CDR2 sequences are SGHKS and YYEKEE (reference sequence). V lost 1 base and J lost 7, with 11 bases in between. This CDR3 is 13 amino acids long. The whole variable domain, filled in from reference TRBV5-5 and TRBJ1-1, reads DAGVTQSPTHLIKTRGQQVTLRCSPISGHKSVSWYQQVLGQGPQFIFQYYEKEERGRGNFPDRFSARQFPNYSSELNVNALLLGDSALYLCASSLLGALEAFFGQGTRLTVV.

Worth noting for this clone: A read error may produce the germline difference seen at one junction end. The read ends 3 residues early relative to the CDR3; the germline J gene fills the gap. V gene TRBV7-7 combines with J gene TRBJ1-2; maybe TRBD1 (5 bases). CDR1 and CDR2 (germline): SSHAT, FNYEAQ (reference sequence). The CDR3 runs to 15 residues. CDR3 region: CASSQMGLSYNDYTF. Partial CDR3 DNA: TGTGCTAGCAGCCAGATGGGACTATCATACAATGAC. Using reference TRBV7-7 and TRBJ1-2 for the parts outside the CDR3, the full variable domain is GAGVSQSPRYKVTKRGQDVTLRCDPISSHATLYWYQQALGQGPEFLTYFNYEAQPDKSGLPSDRFSAERPEGSISTLTIQRTEQRDSAMYRCASSQMGLSYNDYTFGSGTRLTVV.

Concerning this clone: The read falls 3 residues short of the CDR3 end, and the missing part is taken from the germline J gene. V usage is TRBV13 and J usage is TRBJ1-2; the D gene is possibly TRBD1 (5 bases). Between the trimmed V and J ends, which lost 8 bases and 0 bases, there was a span of 16 bases. The CDR3 is 15 amino acids. From germline, CDR1 is PRHDT and CDR2 FYEKMQ (reference sequence). The CDR3 is CASWKQADTNYGYTF. The covered CDR3 bases are TGTGCCAGCTGGAAGCAGGCGGACACTAACTATGGC. The full variable domain, with the rest looked up from reference TRBV13 and TRBJ1-2, is AAGVIQSPRHLIKEKRETATLKCYPIPRHDTVYWYQQGPGQDPQFLISFYEKMQSDKGSIPDRFSAQQFSDYHSELNMSSLELGDSALYFCASWKQADTNYGYTFGSGTRLTVV.

As regards this clone: The read terminates 3 residues before the CDR3 end, so the remaining end is supplied by the germline J gene. The rearrangement uses TRBV30 and TRBJ2-3, with D possibly being TRBD2 (7 bases). The CDR3 is made up of 14 amino acids. Per germline, CDR1 GTSNPN and CDR2 SVGIG (reference sequence). The CDR3 DNA, read in part, is TGTGCCTGGTCGCCGGGGGGCGTGTCACGGCCG. This gives the protein CAWSPGGVSRP. The full CDR3 protein reads CAWSPGGVSRPQYF.

Concerning this clone itself: The read halts 3 residues ahead of the CDR3 end, with the missing end drawn from the germline J gene. The V call is TRBV18, the J call TRBJ1-2; perhaps TRBD1 as D (6 bases). Trimming cost V 5 bases and J 5 bases, with 9 bases left between them. The germline V gene has CDR1 KGHSH and CDR2 LQKENI. The CDR3 contains 12 residues. The DNA read from the CDR3 is TGTGCCAGCTCAGGACAGCGGTATGGC. This codes for CASSGQRYG. The full CDR3 protein is CASSGQRYGYTF.

In the case of this clone: From the germline J gene comes the end of the CDR3, since the read stops 3 residues before it. The chain links TRBV13 to TRBJ1-2; 7 nucleotides agree with TRBD1. V lost 0 bases, J lost 6 bases, and 4 bases stayed unmatched. The germline gives CDR1 PRHDT, CDR2 FYEKMQ (reference sequence). CDR3 length: 14 residues. The chain's CDR3 is CASSLGGQTDGYTF. The part of the CDR3 DNA that was read is TGTGCCAGCAGCTTAGGGGGACAGACAGATGGC.

On this clone itself: Coverage ceases 3 residues before the CDR3 finishes, and the germline J gene fills in the end. This chain links TRBV5-4 with TRBJ1-5, with D tentatively TRBD1 (6 bases). The length of the CDR3 is 15 residues. The V end was cut by 0 bases, the J end by 3 bases, with 10 bases between. Germline-derived CDR1 and CDR2 are SGHNT and YYREEE (reference sequence). Incomplete CDR3 DNA: TGTGCCAGCAGCTTGGACGGGGGGGCCAATCAGCCC. It yields the protein CASSLDGGANQP. The CDR3 reads in full as CASSLDGGANQPQHF.

Remarks on this clone: The CDR3 is cut off 3 residues early in the read; its end comes from the germline J gene. The chain links TRBV5-1 to TRBJ1-4; 9 bases match TRBD1. This CDR3 spans 15 amino acids. V shed 4 bases and J 4 bases; nucleotides not matched to a gene: 5. From germline, CDR1 is SGHRS and CDR2 YFSETQ. The DNA read from the CDR3 is TGCGCCAGCAGCCGTTTGGGACAGGGTAATGAAAAA. It encodes CASSRLGQGNEK. The whole CDR3 reads CASSRLGQGNEKLFF.

In the case of this clone: The read stops 3 residues short of the end of the CDR3; the missing end is completed from the germline J gene. V gene TRBV7-9 combines with J gene TRBJ2-7; D is uncertain. The CDR3 is made up of 11 amino acids. Germline V gene sequence: CDR1 SEHNR, CDR2 FQNEAQ (reference sequence). Trimming left V 4 bases short and J 4 bases short, with 5 bases between. CDR3 DNA, as far as it was read: TGTGCCAGCAGCTATAATTACGAG. It encodes CASSYNYE. The CDR3 in its entirety is CASSYNYEQYF.

The DNA read from the CDR3 is TGTGCCAGCAGCCCAAAGGGGCCAGATACG. The encoded protein is CASSPKGPDT. From start to end, the CDR3 is CASSPKGPDTQYF. The J gene is TRBJ2-3, the V gene TRBV7-9, with a tentative D call TRBD1 (5 bases). With the read ending 3 residues before the CDR3 end, the germline J gene is used to fill in that end. Germline values: CDR1 SEHNR, CDR2 FQNEAQ (reference sequence). The CDR3 loop spans 13 amino acids. V was shortened by 5 bases and J by 4 bases, with 10 bases between the two germline ends.

On this clone: The CDR3 end lies 3 residues beyond the end of the read and is filled in from the germline J gene. The chain recombines TRBV5-1 with TRBJ2-1; 10 positions match TRBD1. The J segment lost 9 bases and the V segment lost 4 bases, leaving 22 bases of the junction unmatched. The germline V gene encodes CDR1 SGHRS and CDR2 YFSETQ. The CDR3 length is 19 residues. CDR3 bases read: TGCGCCAGCAGCCTAACCGGGACAGGGGTTTTACCAGCGGAGAGTGAG. Residues: CASSLTGTGVLPAESE. The complete CDR3 sequence is CASSLTGTGVLPAESEQFF.

Details on this clone: The observed sequence ends 3 residues before the CDR3 terminus, with the missing tail filled in from the germline J gene. The chain combines TRBV19 with TRBJ1-1; D is unclear. The CDR3 has 15 residues. V shed 5 bases and J shed 0 bases, with 13 bases lying between them. From germline, CDR1 is LNHDA and CDR2 SQIVND (reference sequence). CDR3 sequence: CASSALQNLNTEAFF. The covered CDR3 bases are TGTGCCAGTAGTGCGTTACAGAACTTGAACACTGAA.

About this clone itself: The read falls 3 residues short of the CDR3 end, and the missing part is taken from the germline J gene. V gene TRBV20-1 combines with J gene TRBJ2-5; 14 positions match TRBD2. V dropped 4 bases and J dropped 4; count of bases not matched to a gene: 5. Germline assignment: CDR1 DFQATT and CDR2 SNEGSKA (reference sequence). The CDR3 length is 15 residues. The covered CDR3 bases are TGCAGTGCTATTGGGACTAGCGGGAGAGGAGAGACC. Its translation is CSAIGTSGRGET. Given in full, the CDR3 is CSAIGTSGRGETQYF.

In regard to this clone: The CDR3 extends 3 residues past the end of the read, so its final part is completed from the germline J gene. The genes are TRBV7-2 and TRBJ1-4; 7 bases line up with TRBD1. CDR3 size: 15 residues. Germline CDR1 reads SGHTA; CDR2 reads FQGNSA. Unmatched junction bases numbered 6, after V lost 5 bases and J lost 3 bases. This chain's CDR3 is CASSPRTGPNEKLFF. The DNA read from the CDR3 is TGTGCCAGCAGCCCCCGGACAGGTCCTAATGAAAAA.

CDR3 bases read: TGCGCCAGCAGCTTGGGGGCCTACCTAGGGACTAATGAAAAG. Protein product: CASSLGAYLGTNEK. The complete CDR3 protein is CASSLGAYLGTNEKLFF. The rearrangement uses TRBV5-1 and TRBJ2-2; 7 bases are a match to TRBD2. The sequence runs out 3 residues before the end of the CDR3; the remainder is reconstructed from the germline J gene. Germline-derived CDR1 and CDR2 are SGHRS and YFSETQ. The CDR3 runs 17 residues.

With respect to this clone: The CDR3 end falls 3 residues outside the read, so it is completed with the germline J gene. The chain uses TRBV30 and TRBJ2-3; D may be TRBD1 (5 bases). The CDR3 runs 12 residues. V gave up 0 bases and J gave up 8 bases, with 9 bases separating them. Germline values: CDR1 GTSNPN, CDR2 SVGIG (reference sequence). The CDR3 sequence: CAWSVLRGTQYF. The sequenced part of the CDR3 DNA is TGTGCCTGGAGTGTACTAAGGGGTACG.

As regards this clone: The read ends 3 residues shy of where the CDR3 ends; the end is completed using the germline J gene. J is TRBJ1-2 and V is TRBV19; D may be TRBD1 (5 bases). Germline V lookup: CDR1 LNHDA, CDR2 SQIVND (reference sequence). This CDR3 comprises 14 residues. V was cut by 3 bases and J by 5 bases, with 13 bases left in between. Partial CDR3 DNA: TGTGCCAGTAGTATGACAGCGACAAATTATGGC. Encoded protein: CASSMTATNYG. Given in full, the CDR3 is CASSMTATNYGYTF.

Concerning this clone: The CDR3 end lies 3 residues beyond the end of the read and is filled in from the germline J gene. This chain joins TRBV2 and TRBJ1-5, with D uncertain. There are 13 residues in the CDR3. Germline V CDR1 and CDR2: SNHLY, FYNNEI. V lost 6 bases to trimming and J lost 3 bases, with 9 bases between them. The CDR3 reads CASSKRDNQPQHF. CDR3 DNA, as far as it was read: TGTGCCAGCAGCAAACGCGACAATCAGCCC.

For this clone: Read coverage stops 3 residues before the CDR3 terminus; the germline J gene supplies the remainder. The chain combines TRBV19 with TRBJ2-5; 8 nucleotides line up with TRBD1. CDR3 length: 14 amino acids. Per germline, CDR1 LNHDA and CDR2 SQIVND (reference sequence). V gave up 1 base and J gave up 4 bases; unmatched junction bases: 2. Incomplete CDR3 DNA: TGTGCCAGTAGTATAGCAGGGGGCGGAGAGACC. This gives the protein CASSIAGGGET. The whole CDR3 region reads CASSIAGGGETQYF. The variable domain in full, with the rest retrieved from reference TRBV19 and TRBJ2-5, is DGGITQSPKYLFRKEGQNVTLSCEQNLNHDAMYWYRQDPGQGLRLIYYSQIVNDFQKGDIAEGYSVSREKKESFPLTVTSAQKNPTAFYLCASSIAGGGETQYFGPGTRLLVL.

In regard to this clone: The sequenced fragment ends 3 residues before the CDR3 boundary, so the rest is inferred from the germline J gene. The chain couples TRBV15 to TRBJ1-1; TRBD1 matches 8 bases. Unmatched junction bases numbered 5, after V lost 0 bases and J lost 5 bases. Germline assignment: CDR1 LNHNV and CDR2 YYDKDF (reference sequence). The length of the CDR3 is 15 residues. CDR3 bases read: TGTGCCACCAGCAGAGATCAAGGACAGGGTACTGAA. Amino acid sequence: CATSRDQGQGTE. The full CDR3 is CATSRDQGQGTEAFF.

Regarding this clone: The CDR3 is cut off 3 residues early in the read; its end comes from the germline J gene. The gene calls are TRBV2 and TRBJ2-3; D is perhaps TRBD2 (6 bases). The CDR3 extends over 12 amino acids. Trimming removed 6 bases from V and 8 bases from J, with 12 bases in between. The germline CDR1 and CDR2 sequences are SNHLY and FYNNEI. The CDR3 loop reads CASRLPEGTQYF. CDR3 bases read: TGTGCCAGCAGGCTCCCGGAGGGTACG.

Concerning this clone itself: The read terminates 3 residues before the CDR3 end, so the remaining end is supplied by the germline J gene. The J gene is TRBJ2-1, the V gene TRBV7-6; the match to TRBD1 covers 9 bases. This CDR3 has 16 amino acids. After removal of 3 bases from V and 4 bases from J, the junction contained 7 bases not matched to a gene. The V gene's germline CDR1 is SGHVS and CDR2 FNYEAQ. CDR3 bases read: TGTGCCAGCAGCTTTTCGCGGGACAGGGTATACAATGAG. The encoded protein is CASSFSRDRVYNE. The entire CDR3 is CASSFSRDRVYNEQFF.

Details on this clone: Relative to the germline gene, one junction end is altered; a read error may explain this. The missing CDR3 end, 3 residues past where the read stops, is filled in from the germline J gene. The chain is built from TRBV10-3 and TRBJ2-3, with D possibly being TRBD2 (5 bases). The length of the CDR3 is 13 residues. Germline CDR1 is ENHRY and CDR2 is SYGVKD. CDR3 DNA (partial): TGTGCCATCAGTTCCGGGGTCCCAGAGACG. It is translated as CAISSGVPET. The CDR3 in full is CAISSGVPETQYF.

The CDR3 spells CASSSFSTDTQYF. The CDR3 DNA, read in part, is TGTGCCAGCAGTTCGTTTAGCACAGATACG. The chain has TRBV6-2 or TRBV6-3 and TRBJ2-3; the D is unclear. The read comes to an end 3 residues before the CDR3 does, leaving the germline J gene to fill in the end. This CDR3 contains 13 residues. Trimming pared 4 bases from V and 0 bases from J, leaving 5 bases between. Germline V lookup: CDR1 MNHEY, CDR2 SVGEGT.